This T cell receptor beta chain is drawn from a study of STAT5B mutations in CD4+ large granular lymphocyte leukemia. Study-level background: Among healthy donors, a particular HLA allele went with more CDR3 'QG' motifs.

This was a survey-level run. The table came from immunoSEQ multiplex PCR; TCRdb's copy has only in-frame clones and leaves some out. The sample gives about 34,000 clones, around 88% of which show up once; 0.75% to 1% is in the top ten. The TCR was taken from a human donor in good health. The sample comprised CD4+ T cells from blood buffy coats.

In DNA form, the CDR3 reads TGTGCCAGCAGTTCGCACACCTCTGGGGCCAACGTCCTGACTTTC. This codes for CASSSHTSGANVLTF. The chain carries TRBV6-6 and TRBJ2-6; D is unresolved. The V end lost 4 bases, the J end lost 0 bases, and 7 bases lay between the germline ends. The germline gives CDR1 MNHNY, CDR2 SVGAGI (reference sequence). The CDR3 covers 15 residues.